This TCR beta chain was profiled in a study of vaccination effects on CD4 cells after COVID-19. Some clones are missing from TCRdb's copy, which holds only in-frame ones; the method was immunoSEQ multiplex PCR. The sample shows tens of thousands of clones, 65% to 80% of them seen only once. Using viral peptide pools, the ViraFEST assay grew out antigen-specific CD4+ T cells prior to sequencing. The culture ran for nine to ten days, and then CD4+ T cells were isolated. Previously uninfected by SARS-CoV-2, the vaccine recipients also showed negative nucleocapsid antibodies. General study points: Marked clonal contraction of infection- and vaccine-induced clones was seen late after vaccination. Only a single clone (1 of 255 vaccine-induced clones in healthy vaccinees) cross-reacted with common cold coronaviruses. Convalescent patients were scarce, and early post-infection timepoints were absent.

The CDR3 length is 17 residues. The germline V gene encodes CDR1 MNHNY and CDR2 SVGAGI (reference sequence). With 5 bases clipped from V and 1 base from J, the junction kept 6 bases outside the gene matches. Details on this clone: Its target is unknown.

V gene TRBV6-6 combines with J gene TRBJ2-3; 13 bases are a match to TRBD2. Material: CD4+ T cells from PBMCs cultured with HCoV-NL63 spike peptides, obtained before COVID-19 vaccination. The clonotype comes from a human donor who received a COVID-19 vaccine. The CDR3 coding sequence is TGTGCCAGCAGTCAGACTAGCGGGGGGTGGGGCACAGATACGCAGTATTTT. This encodes CASSQTSGGWGTDTQYF.